This is a list of T cell receptor beta chains from one sample in a study of cytomegalovirus exposure and HLA in healthy donors. Measured with immunoSEQ multiplex PCR; TCRdb has only the in-frame clones, and not every one. The table lists 99,000 or so clones, roughly three quarters of them singletons. Sequencing used PBMCs. These receptors all stem from a male donor in good health and CMV-seronegative. Both conserved end residues are part of each CDR3. D genes are given only for firm matches. For some rows the clone size is stated as once, few or many, or as a class when expanded; others skip it.

D	V	J	size	DNA	CDR3
TRBD2	TRBV27	TRBJ2-1	.	TGTGCCAGCAGTTCACTAGCGGGAGGGTACAATGAGCAGTTCTTC	CASSSLAGGYNEQFF
.	TRBV7-8	TRBJ2-1	.	TGTGCCAGCAGACAAGGAAGGGGGGGGGCCTACAATGAGCAGTTCTTC	CASRQGRGGAYNEQFF
.	TRBV7-9	TRBJ1-1	once	TGTGCCAGCAGCTTAGTTATGGGCAGCCACACTGAAGCTTTCTTT	CASSLVMGSHTEAFF
TRBD1	TRBV27	TRBJ1-2	.	TGTGCCAGCAGCAGCATTGGGCTGACAGGGACCTACTATGGCTACACCTTC	CASSSIGLTGTYYGYTF
TRBD1	TRBV7-2	TRBJ1-2	.	TGTGCCAGCAGCGGCAGGGACAGGGTTGGGTATGGCTACACCTTC	CASSGRDRVGYGYTF
.	TRBV30	TRBJ1-5	.	TGTGCTTGGAGCAGGGGCTTGAGCAATCAGCCCCAGCATTTT	CAWSRGLSNQPQHF
TRBD1	TRBV6-5	TRBJ2-1	few	TGTGCCAGCACTAAGGACAGGGGCTACAATGAGCAGTTCTTC	CASTKDRGYNEQFF
.	TRBV6-1	TRBJ1-6	.	TGTGCCAGCAGTGCGGACAGAGGAGGTTCACCCCTCCACTTT	CASSADRGGSPLHF
TRBD2	TRBV6-5	TRBJ2-1	.	TGTGCCAGCAGTTACTCTGGGGGGGTCAATGAGCAGTTCTTC	CASSYSGGVNEQFF
.	TRBV5-6	TRBJ1-2	.	TGTGCCAGCAGCCCGGAACGGGGAGAAGGCTATGGCTACACCTTC	CASSPERGEGYGYTF
TRBD1	TRBV9	TRBJ1-5	.	TGTGCCAGCAGCGCGAAACAGGGACAGACCGCCAATCAGCCCCAGCATTTT	CASSAKQGQTANQPQHF
.	TRBV25-1	TRBJ1-4	.	TGTGCCAGCTCCCCCGCGGGGGCTGAAAAACTGTTTTTT	CASSPAGAEKLFF
TRBD1	TRBV18	TRBJ1-4	.	TGTGCCAGCTCCAGGGGGCCAACTAATGAAAAACTGTTTTTT	CASSRGPTNEKLFF
TRBD2	TRBV19	TRBJ2-2	.	TGTGCCAGTAGTAGCGGGAGTAGGTACACCGGGGAGCTGTTTTTT	CASSSGSRYTGELFF
TRBD2	TRBV7-9	TRBJ2-7	.	TGTGCCAGCAGCCCTAGCGGTCCTACCTACGAGCAGTACTTC	CASSPSGPTYEQYF
TRBD1	TRBV5-1	TRBJ2-2	.	TGCGCCAGCAGCTTGGTGGGGACAGGGGTCACCGGGGAGCTGTTTTTT	CASSLVGTGVTGELFF
.	TRBV19	TRBJ2-2	.	TGTGCCAGTAGGCTAGACCCCGGCACCGGGGAGCTGTTTTTT	CASRLDPGTGELFF
TRBD2	TRBV5-1	TRBJ2-1	.	TGCGCCAGCAGCTTGTCTAGCGGGACCTACAATGAGCAGTTCTTC	CASSLSSGTYNEQFF
.	TRBV6-4	TRBJ2-1	.	TGTGCCAGCAGCCCCGGGCTCCGGGGCAATGAGCAGTTCTTC	CASSPGLRGNEQFF
TRBD1	TRBV11-2	TRBJ1-5	.	TGTGCCAGCAGCCCCGGGCAGGTGGGACAGCCCCAACATTTT	CASSPGQVGQPQHF
TRBD1	TRBV30	TRBJ1-2	few	TGTGCCTGGACGGGACAGCTATTTTATGGCTACACCTTC	CAWTGQLFYGYTF
TRBD2	TRBV19	TRBJ2-7	.	TGTGCCAGTAGCGGGACTAGCGGGAGACCGGGCGAGCAGTACTTC	CASSGTSGRPGEQYF
.	TRBV28	TRBJ1-1	.	TGTGCCAGCAGTTTTGGCAGGACTTGGAACACTGAAGCTTTCTTT	CASSFGRTWNTEAFF
TRBD1	TRBV28	TRBJ2-2	once	TGTGCCAGCCTTGCGACAGGGCCCCCCGGGGAGCTGTTTTTT	CASLATGPPGELFF
TRBD1	TRBV7-8	TRBJ1-2	.	TGTGCCAGCAGCTCCTACGGGACAGGGATCTATGGCTACACCTTC	CASSSYGTGIYGYTF
.	TRBV28	TRBJ2-7	.	TGTGCCAGCGTAGGGGCTCCCCTATACGAGCAGTACTTC	CASVGAPLYEQYF